The T cell receptor (beta chain) described here comes from a study of shared clonotypes between healthy human individuals. Whole-study results and caveats: Lower generation probabilities were found for non-shared clonotypes than for those shared by all four donors. Despite large depth, rarefaction showed incomplete sorted-subset sequencing. Tissue TCR repertoires likely differ from these blood-only repertoires. Among the subsets, naive ones generally showed larger estimated richness than memory ones.

This clone was picked up a small number of times. The antigen is undetermined. Generated by immunoSEQ multiplex PCR, the TCRdb table keeps only in-frame clones and is missing some. Among 950,000 to 1,100,000 clones listed, more than 60% were seen once. Germline V CDR1 and CDR2: SGHDT, YYEEEE. The CDR3 totals 11 residues. With 0 bases removed from V and 8 bases from J, the gap between germline ends came to 5 bases. The receptor's source is a man in his late teens or twenties in good health. The chain combines TRBV5-6 with TRBJ1-1; unclear D gene. Sequenced material: memory CD4+ T cells sorted from blood. Indicated subset: CD45RA-negative fraction. The CDR3 region is CASSLATEAFF. The CDR3 DNA reads as TGTGCCAGCAGCTTGGCGACAGAAGCTTTCTTT.